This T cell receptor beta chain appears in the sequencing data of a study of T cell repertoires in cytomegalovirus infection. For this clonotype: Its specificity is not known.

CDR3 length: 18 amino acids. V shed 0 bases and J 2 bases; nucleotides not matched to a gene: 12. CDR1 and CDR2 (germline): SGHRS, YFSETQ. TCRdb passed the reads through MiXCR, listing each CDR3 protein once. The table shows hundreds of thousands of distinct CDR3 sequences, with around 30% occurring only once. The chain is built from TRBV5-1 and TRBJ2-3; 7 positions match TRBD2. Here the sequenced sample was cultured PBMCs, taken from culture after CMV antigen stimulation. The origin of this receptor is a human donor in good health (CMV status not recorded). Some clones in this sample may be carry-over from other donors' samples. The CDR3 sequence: CASSLDGRIGRHTDTQYF. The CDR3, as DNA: TGCGCCAGCAGCTTGGACGGGAGGATAGGACGGCACACAGATACGCAGTATTTT.